The rows below give T cell receptor beta chains drawn from one sample of a study of shared clonotypes between healthy human individuals. Method: immunoSEQ multiplex PCR; TCRdb's copy keeps in-frame clones and lacks some. The data contain about 520,000 clones, approximately 81% of them singletons. The sequencing input was PBMCs. These receptors all stem from a woman aged 40 to 50 in good health. Some clones in this sample may be carry-over from other donors' samples. The CDR3 runs from the conserved cysteine through the conserved F or W. The D gene is left open where the match is weak. The size field is filled for only some rows; it gives once, few, many or a size class.

v_call,j_call,clone_size,d_call,cdr3_nt,cdr3_aa
TRBV5-1,TRBJ2-3,NA,TRBD2,TGCGCCAGCAGCTTAGCGGGAGGGCCAGCAGATACGCAGTATTTT,CASSLAGGPADTQYF
TRBV6-6,TRBJ1-2,NA,NA,TGTGCCAGCAGTTCAGGGACATCTAACTATGGCTACACCTTC,CASSSGTSNYGYTF
TRBV19,TRBJ1-4,NA,NA,TGTGCCAGTAGTATTGCGGGGAACGAAAAACTGTTTTTT,CASSIAGNEKLFF
TRBV9,TRBJ2-2,NA,NA,TGTGCCAGCAGCGTAGCTACAGCGACGAACACCGGGGAGCTGTTTTTT,CASSVATATNTGELFF
TRBV5-6,TRBJ2-3,NA,NA,TGTGCCAGCAGCTTGGCCGGCACAGATACGCAGTATTTT,CASSLAGTDTQYF
TRBV6-4,TRBJ2-6,NA,TRBD1,TGTGCCAGCAGCGGCGCGACAGGGGATGGGGCCAACGTCCTGACTTTC,CASSGATGDGANVLTF
TRBV7-9,TRBJ2-7,many,NA,TGCGCCAGCAGCCAATTTGCGGGGCCCTACGAGCAGTACTTC,CASSQFAGPYEQYF
TRBV27,TRBJ1-2,NA,NA,TGTGCCAGCAGTTTAGGAGGGGCCGGCCTCAAGGGCTACACCTTC,CASSLGGAGLKGYTF
TRBV5-4,TRBJ1-2,NA,NA,TGTGCCAGCAGCTCCAAACGAGGTAACTATGGCTACACCTTC,CASSSKRGNYGYTF
TRBV6-1,TRBJ1-5,NA,TRBD1,TGTGCCAGCAGAGAAGCGGGACAGTATAATCAGCCCCAGCATTTT,CASREAGQYNQPQHF
TRBV7-2,TRBJ2-7,once,TRBD1,TGTGCCAGCAGCTTAAAGGGGACAGGGAAAACCTACGAGCAGTACTTC,CASSLKGTGKTYEQYF
TRBV28,TRBJ1-1,once,TRBD1,TGTGCCAGCAGTCTCGGACAGGGAGGTTTCGCTGAAGCTTTCTTT,CASSLGQGGFAEAFF
TRBV6-1,TRBJ1-1,NA,TRBD1,TGTGCCAGCAGTGAAGCGGGGACAGGGGCTTTCTTT,CASSEAGTGAFF
TRBV5-4,TRBJ2-1,NA,NA,TGTGCCAGCAGCCTCCCGGGACAAAGACCACATGAGCAGTTCTTC,CASSLPGQRPHEQFF
TRBV7-2,TRBJ1-5,NA,NA,TGTGCCAGCAGCTTAGCCTCAGGGGCCCGTCAGCCCCAGCATTTT,CASSLASGARQPQHF
TRBV2,TRBJ2-1,NA,NA,TGTGCCAGCAGTGAGACGGGAGTTAGGGACAATGAGCAGTTCTTC,CASSETGVRDNEQFF
TRBV5-1,TRBJ1-4,NA,TRBD1,TGCGCCAGCAGCACACAGGGGGCGCATGATAATGAAAAACTGTTTTTT,CASSTQGAHDNEKLFF
TRBV19,TRBJ2-2,NA,NA,TGTGCCAGTAGTATCGGTTGGGCCGGGGAGATCGGGGAGCTGTTTTTT,CASSIGWAGEIGELFF
TRBV11-3,TRBJ2-7,NA,TRBD2,TGTGCCAGCAGCTTAGGACTAGCGGGAGGTGCCGAGCAGTACTTC,CASSLGLAGGAEQYF
TRBV18,TRBJ1-1,NA,NA,TGTGCCAGCTCTGAGGCGGTGGTAGACGCTGAAGCTTTCTTT,CASSEAVVDAEAFF
TRBV9,TRBJ2-2,many,TRBD2,TGTGCCAGCAGCGTAGGGGCGGGAGCGGCCGGGGAGCTGTTTTTT,CASSVGAGAAGELFF
TRBV5-1,TRBJ2-3,NA,TRBD1,TGCGCCAGCAGCGGGACAGGGGGCGAAGATACGCAGTATTTT,CASSGTGGEDTQYF
TRBV6-1,TRBJ2-7,once,NA,TGTGCCAGCAGTGAGGGTCCCTCCGGGGGTAGCGAGCAGTACTTC,CASSEGPSGGSEQYF
TRBV29-1,TRBJ1-1,NA,NA,TGCAGCGCAGCAACCAATCGAGGGACTGAAGCTTTCTTT,CSAATNRGTEAFF
TRBV5-1,TRBJ2-3,NA,TRBD2,TGCGCCAGCAGCGCGACTAGCGTCACAGATACGCAGTATTTT,CASSATSVTDTQYF
TRBV7-3,TRBJ2-7,NA,TRBD2,TGTGCCAGCAGCTTTCAGCGGGAGGGCGAGCAGTACTTC,CASSFQREGEQYF
TRBV6-5,TRBJ1-4,NA,NA,TGTGCCAGCAGTCCACTATGGGGGGGGGAAGAAAAACTGTTTTTT,CASSPLWGGEEKLFF
TRBV7-2,TRBJ2-1,NA,TRBD2,TGTGCCAGCAGCGCCCTCCTAGCGGCCAATGAGCAGTTCTTC,CASSALLAANEQFF
TRBV7-3,TRBJ2-5,NA,TRBD2,TGTGCCAGCAGCTTAGAGGGACTAGCGGGTGAGACCCAGTACTTC,CASSLEGLAGETQYF
TRBV18,TRBJ2-5,NA,NA,TGTGCCAGCTTAGCGGAGCCCCAAGAGACCCAGTACTTC,CASLAEPQETQYF
TRBV15,TRBJ1-3,NA,NA,TGTGCCACCAGCAGAGATCGCAGGGGTGGAAACACCATATATTTT,CATSRDRRGGNTIYF
TRBV6-1,TRBJ1-4,NA,NA,TGTGCCAGCAGTCTCTTACAGGGAACTAATGAAAAACTGTTTTTT,CASSLLQGTNEKLFF
TRBV28,TRBJ1-5,few,NA,TGTGCCAGCAGTTTGCGGCAGGTGGCTCAGCCCCAGCATTTT,CASSLRQVAQPQHF
TRBV28,TRBJ2-7,NA,TRBD2,TGTGCCAGCAGGGCCAGCGCGGGGGAGTACTTC,CASRASAGEYF
TRBV29-1,TRBJ2-2,NA,NA,TGCAGCGCCGTTCTCGGTAACACCGGGGAGCTGTTTTTT,CSAVLGNTGELFF
TRBV6-4,TRBJ2-2,NA,NA,TGTGCTAGCACCAGAGACCCTGAAGTAACCGGGGAGCTGTTTTTT,CASTRDPEVTGELFF
TRBV6-6,TRBJ1-1,NA,NA,TGTGCCAGCAGTTACCCGGGGAAGGGCACTGAAGCTTTCTTT,CASSYPGKGTEAFF
TRBV28,TRBJ2-2,NA,NA,TGTGCCAGCAGCGACGCCCCTAGAACCGGGGAGCTGTTTTTT,CASSDAPRTGELFF
TRBV9,TRBJ2-2,NA,NA,TGTGCCAGCAGCCCGGGGACATTTAGCACCGGGGAGCTGTTTTTT,CASSPGTFSTGELFF
TRBV5-8,TRBJ2-7,NA,TRBD2,TGTGCCAGCAGCCGGACTAGCGCGGCCTACGAGCAGTACTTC,CASSRTSAAYEQYF
TRBV28,TRBJ1-5,NA,NA,TGTGCCACCTGGGAACCTGGAGCCAATCAGCCCCAGCATTTT,CATWEPGANQPQHF
TRBV4-1,TRBJ1-1,NA,NA,TGCGCCAGCAGCCTGGAGCAGGGACTTGGGGCTTTCTTT,CASSLEQGLGAFF
TRBV7-9,TRBJ2-7,few,NA,TGTGCCAGCAGCTCCCGAGGACCCTACGAGCAGTACTTC,CASSSRGPYEQYF
TRBV21-1,TRBJ1-2,NA,NA,TGTGCCAGCAGCAAAGCGCTTCGGGGGAGGGACTCCTATGGCTACACCTTC,CASSKALRGRDSYGYTF
TRBV14,TRBJ1-2,many,NA,TGTGCCAGCAACCCACTGGCAGGGGATGGCTACACCTTC,CASNPLAGDGYTF
TRBV5-8,TRBJ2-1,NA,NA,TGTGCCAGCAGCTTGGCCTCCGAGCAGTTCTTC,CASSLASEQFF
TRBV5-1,TRBJ1-2,NA,NA,TGCGCCAGCAGCTTGGGGGGGACGGTAAACTATGGCTACACCTTC,CASSLGGTVNYGYTF
TRBV6-6,TRBJ2-2,NA,NA,TGTGCCAGCAGCAACCAAGGGACGGCGAACACCGGGGAGCTGTTTTTT,CASSNQGTANTGELFF
TRBV7-8,TRBJ1-5,NA,NA,TGTGCCAGCAGCTTAGGAGGAAGGTCTAGCAATCAGCCCCAGCATTTT,CASSLGGRSSNQPQHF
TRBV7-2,TRBJ2-7,NA,NA,TGTGCCTCGGGGGTAGGGGCCTACGAGCAGTACTTC,CASGVGAYEQYF
TRBV28,TRBJ1-4,NA,TRBD1,TGTGCCAGCAGCCAGGGGGACAATGAAAAACTGTTTTTT,CASSQGDNEKLFF
TRBV15,TRBJ2-7,NA,NA,TGTGCCACCAGCCCAACAGGCTACGAGCAGTACTTC,CATSPTGYEQYF
TRBV6-4,TRBJ2-2,few,NA,TGTGCCACCGCGCCGGGGAACACCGGGGAGCTGTTTTTT,CATAPGNTGELFF
TRBV27,TRBJ1-3,NA,NA,TGTGCCAGCAGTTTATGGGGCGGGAAAGACAGAAACACCATATATTTT,CASSLWGGKDRNTIYF
TRBV28,TRBJ2-5,NA,NA,TGTGCCAGCAGTTTACCCCCCGGGGAGACCCAGTACTTC,CASSLPPGETQYF
TRBV2,TRBJ2-2,once,TRBD2,TGTGCCAGCACTTCTGGGCTAGCGGTGAACACCGGGGAGCTGTTTTTT,CASTSGLAVNTGELFF
TRBV6-5,TRBJ1-4,NA,NA,TGTGCCAGCAGTTACAAACCAGGCAGGGTAAAACTGTTTTTT,CASSYKPGRVKLFF
TRBV27,TRBJ2-3,NA,NA,TGTGCCAGCAGTCCAACAGGGAATCGTCCTAGCACAGATACGCAGTATTTT,CASSPTGNRPSTDTQYF
TRBV7-8,TRBJ2-1,NA,TRBD2,TGTGCCAGCAGCATAGCGGGGTCACCATCGGGGTTGTATGAGCAGTTCTTC,CASSIAGSPSGLYEQFF
TRBV5-6,TRBJ2-2,NA,NA,TGTGCCAGCAGCTTGTGGGGGACGAAGACCGGGGAGCTGTTTTTT,CASSLWGTKTGELFF